Each of the 24 T cell receptor beta chains below was sequenced from the same sample in a study of T cell changes during pregnancy in multiple sclerosis. TCRdb's copy holds only in-frame clones and misses some; the assay was immunoSEQ multiplex PCR. The sample consists of roughly 61,000 clones, 70% to 90% of them appearing once. The sequencing used peripheral blood, collected in the first trimester of pregnancy. The receptors were gathered from a female donor in good health, enrolled as a control in a pregnancy study.

The chain couples TRBV10-3 to TRBJ2-7, with 9 nucleotides matching TRBD1. This CDR3 region has 11 residues. V lost 6 bases, J lost 11 bases, and 5 bases stayed unmatched. From germline, CDR1 is ENHRY and CDR2 SYGVKD. This CDR3 reads CAIRKGTGKYF. The DNA for the CDR3 is TGTGCCATCAGAAAGGGGACAGGGAAGTACTTC.

The J gene is TRBJ2-7, the V gene TRBV7-6; 7 positions agree with TRBD1. Unmatched junction bases numbered 9, after V lost 6 bases and J lost 7 bases. The CDR3 is 13 amino acids. Germline V gene sequence: CDR1 SGHVS, CDR2 FNYEAQ. The CDR3 protein is CASSWTGPSEQYF. In DNA, the CDR3 is TGTGCCAGCAGTTGGACAGGTCCGAGTGAGCAGTACTTC.

The chain carries TRBV15 and TRBJ2-6; 13 bases agree with TRBD2. The CDR3 sequence is 22 residues long. V was clipped by 1 base and J by 0 bases; unmatched bases: 12. Germline V CDR1 and CDR2: LNHNV, YYDKDF (reference sequence). CDR3 sequence reads: CATSRGGLAGILNNSGANVLTF. As DNA, the CDR3 is TGTGCCACCAGCAGAGGGGGACTAGCGGGGATCCTCAATAACTCTGGGGCCAACGTCCTGACTTTC.

This chain links TRBV9 with TRBJ2-3; 9 nucleotides agree with TRBD1. CDR1 and CDR2 from the germline V gene are SGDLS and YYNGEE. Trimming removed 4 bases from V and 1 base from J; junction bases left unmatched: 10. The CDR3 is made up of 17 amino acids. The CDR3 coding sequence is TGTGCCAGCAGCCAATCCACAGGGGGCCGCGGCACAGATACGCAGTATTTT. This sequence encodes CASSQSTGGRGTDTQYF.

This chain connects TRBV5-4 to TRBJ1-3, with D unclear. There are 13 residues in the CDR3. V dropped 0 bases and J dropped 5 bases, with 6 bases sitting between them. In germline, CDR1 is SGHNT, CDR2 YYREEE (reference sequence). This CDR3 reads CASSLDSRNTIYF. In nucleotides, the CDR3 is TGTGCCAGCAGCTTGGACAGCAGAAACACCATATATTTT.

The V call is TRBV27, the J call TRBJ1-6, with D uncertain. V lost 4 bases, J lost 1 base, and 11 bases lay in between. Germline V CDR1 and CDR2: MNHEY, SMNVEV (reference sequence). The CDR3 has 16 residues. CDR3 residues: CASSSKQESYNSPLHF. In DNA form, the CDR3 reads TGTGCCAGCAGTTCAAAACAAGAATCCTATAATTCACCCCTCCACTTT.

This chain joins TRBV5-8 and TRBJ2-7; D might be TRBD2 (5 bases). The CDR3 has 13 residues. V lost 1 base and J lost 3, with 8 bases in between. CDR1 and CDR2 (germline): SGHTS, YDEGEE. The CDR3 loop is CASSLTGSYEQYF. In nucleotides, the CDR3 is TGTGCCAGCAGCTTGACGGGAAGCTACGAGCAGTACTTC.

The chain has TRBV11-2 and TRBJ2-2; 8 nucleotides match TRBD2. The V gene's germline CDR1 is SGHAT and CDR2 FQNNGV. J lost 1 base, V lost 3 bases, and 1 base had no gene match. This CDR3 spans 15 amino acids. The CDR3 nucleotides read TGTGCCAGCAGCTTGAGCGGGGGGAACACCGGGGAGCTGTTTTTT. This encodes CASSLSGGNTGELFF. The complete variable domain, with remaining parts taken from reference TRBV11-2 and TRBJ2-2, reads EAGVAQSPRYKIIEKRQSVAFWCNPISGHATLYWYQQILGQGPKLLIQFQNNGVVDDSQLPKDRFSAERLKGVDSTLKIQPAKLEDSAVYLCASSLSGGNTGELFFGEGSRLTVL.

This clone was found once. The rearrangement uses TRBV30 and TRBJ2-7; D may be TRBD2 (6 bases). The ends were cut back, 0 bases at V and 2 bases at J, with 8 bases in the middle. CDR1 and CDR2 (germline): GTSNPN, SVGIG (reference sequence). CDR3 size: 13 residues. The CDR3 is CAWSVSGAYEQYF. CDR3 coding DNA: TGTGCCTGGAGTGTCTCGGGGGCCTACGAGCAGTACTTC.

The chain combines TRBV19 with TRBJ1-2; 10 bases match TRBD1. From germline, CDR1 is LNHDA and CDR2 SQIVND (reference sequence). The CDR3 loop spans 15 amino acids. Unmatched junction bases numbered 8, after V lost 6 bases and J lost 4 bases. For the CDR3, the DNA is TGTGCCAGTAGCTCTCGGGACAGGGGAGCCTATGGCTACACCTTC. It codes for CASSSRDRGAYGYTF.

V and J are TRBV7-3 and TRBJ2-5; D unresolved. The CDR3 is 13 residues long. Trimming removed 4 bases from V and 0 bases from J, with 6 bases in between. Germline CDR1 and CDR2: SGHTA and FQGTGA. This CDR3 is CASSSPYQETQYF. In nucleotides, the CDR3 is TGTGCCAGCAGCTCCCCGTACCAAGAGACCCAGTACTTC.

The V call is TRBV13, the J call TRBJ1-5; no reliable D call. This CDR3 comprises 14 residues. The germline V gene has CDR1 PRHDT and CDR2 FYEKMQ (reference sequence). V gave up 2 bases and J gave up 5 bases, with 10 bases separating them. The DNA for the CDR3 is TGTGCCAGCAGCTTACGACATGAAGATCAGCCCCAGCATTTT. It is translated as CASSLRHEDQPQHF.

The rearrangement links TRBV25-1 to TRBJ1-2; TRBD1 agrees at 7 bases. CDR3 length: 13 amino acids. Germline V gene sequence: CDR1 MGHDK, CDR2 SYGVNS. After removal of 6 bases from V and 3 bases from J, the junction contained 4 bases not matched to a gene. CDR3: CASSYRGDYGYTF. CDR3 coding DNA: TGTGCCAGCAGCTACAGGGGCGACTATGGCTACACCTTC.

The CDR3 bases are TGTGCCAGCAGCTCCGGGACAGGGAAAGGCTACACCTTC. The encoded protein is CASSSGTGKGYTF. V gene TRBV13 combines with J gene TRBJ1-2; 9 bases align to TRBD1. The V and J ends lost 4 bases and 8 bases, in that order; junction bases with no gene match: 5. The CDR3 is made up of 13 amino acids. Germline lookup yields CDR1 PRHDT and CDR2 FYEKMQ (reference sequence). Together with reference TRBV13 and TRBJ1-2, the CDR3 gives the full variable domain: AAGVIQSPRHLIKEKRETATLKCYPIPRHDTVYWYQQGPGQDPQFLISFYEKMQSDKGSIPDRFSAQQFSDYHSELNMSSLELGDSALYFCASSSGTGKGYTFGSGTRLTVV.

J is TRBJ2-6 and V is TRBV29-1; unclear D gene. The CDR3 extends over 13 amino acids. CDR1 is SQVTM, CDR2 ANQGSEA, per germline. V was clipped by 6 bases and J by 1 base, with 7 bases between them. CDR3 residues: CSVRLSGANVLTF. As DNA, the CDR3 is TGCAGCGTGCGGCTATCTGGGGCCAACGTCCTGACTTTC.

This chain uses TRBV9 with TRBJ2-3; tentative D call: TRBD2 (7 bases). Germline assignment: CDR1 SGDLS and CDR2 YYNGEE. Trimming cost V 2 bases and J 0 bases, with 13 bases left between them. The CDR3 is made up of 16 amino acids. CDR3 DNA: TGTGCCAGCAGCGTCGCAGGGAGGGGGAGCACAGATACGCAGTATTTT. Translation gives CASSVAGRGSTDTQYF.

The V call is TRBV10-2, the J call TRBJ2-1; 10 nucleotides match TRBD1. Trimming removed 2 bases from V and 1 base from J; junction bases left unmatched: 8. There are 18 residues in the CDR3. Germline lookup yields CDR1 WSHSY and CDR2 SAAADI. CDR3 nucleotides: TGCGCCAGCAGTGAGCAAACATGGGACAGGGGATCCTACAATGAGCAGTTCTTC. The encoded protein is CASSEQTWDRGSYNEQFF.

The chain links TRBV11-2 to TRBJ1-1; 9 nucleotides agree with TRBD1. Germline CDR1 and CDR2: SGHAT and FQNNGV. There are 15 residues in the CDR3. The ends lost 5 bases at V and 0 bases at J; junction bases unmatched: 4. CDR3 sequence (DNA): TGTGCCAGCAGCCCACGGGACAGGGTGAACACTGAAGCTTTCTTT. This gives the protein CASSPRDRVNTEAFF.

As DNA, the CDR3 is TGCGCCAGCAGCTTCGACAGGGGTCGAGGCGAGCAGTACTTC. Its translation is CASSFDRGRGEQYF. The chain combines TRBV4-1 with TRBJ2-7; TRBD1 matches at 8 bases. Germline V gene sequence: CDR1 MGHRA, CDR2 YSYEKL. V lost 5 bases and J lost 6; bases outside the gene matches: 9. The CDR3 length is 14 residues.

This sequence joins TRBV7-3 and TRBJ1-2; TRBD1 matches at 10 bases. J was trimmed by 9 bases and V by 10 bases; bases with no gene match: 23. The CDR3 runs 17 residues. CDR1 is SGHTA and CDR2 is FQGTGA in the germline V gene. The CDR3 reads CATGNPPTGGGRDSYTF. DNA of the CDR3: TGTGCCACCGGAAATCCCCCGACAGGGGGCGGTCGGGATAGCTACACCTTC.

The chain is built from TRBV28 and TRBJ2-1, with 12 bases lining up with TRBD1. Germline V gene lookup returns CDR1 MDHEN and CDR2 SYDVKM. CDR3 length: 14 residues. J lost 8 bases, V lost 6 bases, and 5 bases had no gene match. In DNA form, the CDR3 reads TGTGCCAGCAGAGCGGGACAGGGGGCGGATGAGCAGTTCTTC. Its translation is CASRAGQGADEQFF. The full variable domain, rest sourced from reference TRBV28 and TRBJ2-1, is DVKVTQSSRYLVKRTGEKVFLECVQDMDHENMFWYRQDPGLGLRLIYFSYDVKMKEKGDIPEGYSVSREKKERFSLILESASTNQTSMYLCASRAGQGADEQFFGPGTRLTVL.

The rearrangement uses TRBV30 and TRBJ1-1; a possible D gene is TRBD1 (5 bases). The CDR3 runs to 14 residues. V was trimmed by 2 bases and J by 0 bases, leaving 10 bases between them. CDR1 and CDR2 (germline): GTSNPN, SVGIG (reference sequence). The CDR3 DNA is TGTGCCTGGAGTTCAGACAGATTGAACACTGAAGCTTTCTTT. Translating gives CAWSSDRLNTEAFF.

The rearrangement links TRBV4-2 to TRBJ2-1; D possibly corresponds to TRBD1 (6 bases). Trimming left V 0 bases short and J 1 base short, with 10 bases between. Germline V gene lookup returns CDR1 LGHNA and CDR2 YNFKEQ. This CDR3 contains 16 residues. CDR3 coding DNA: TGTGCCAGCAGCCAAGATTTCGACAGGTCCTACAATGAGCAGTTCTTC. This sequence encodes CASSQDFDRSYNEQFF.

This clone was counted a single time. The chain has TRBV6-5 and TRBJ2-1; TRBD2 is a possible D gene (5 bases). Germline CDR1 MNHEY, CDR2 SVGAGI. The CDR3 covers 14 residues. The V and J ends lost 6 bases and 2 bases respectively, with 11 bases between them. In DNA form, the CDR3 reads TGTGCCAGCAGGACATCCGGGACCTACAATGAGCAGTTCTTC. Encoded protein: CASRTSGTYNEQFF.